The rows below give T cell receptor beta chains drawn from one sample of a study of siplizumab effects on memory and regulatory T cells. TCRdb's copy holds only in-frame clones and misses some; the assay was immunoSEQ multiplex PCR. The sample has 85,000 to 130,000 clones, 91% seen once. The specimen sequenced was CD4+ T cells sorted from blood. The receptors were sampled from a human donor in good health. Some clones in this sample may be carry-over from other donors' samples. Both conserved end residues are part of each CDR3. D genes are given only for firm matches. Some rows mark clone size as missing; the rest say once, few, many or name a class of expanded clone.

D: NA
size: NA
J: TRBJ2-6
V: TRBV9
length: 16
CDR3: CASSPERFSGANVLTF
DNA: TGTGCCAGCAGCCCCGAACGGTTCTCTGGGGCCAACGTCCTGACTTTC

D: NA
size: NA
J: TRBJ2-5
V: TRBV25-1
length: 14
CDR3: CASSEWAAQETQYF
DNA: TGTGCCAGCAGTGAATGGGCAGCCCAAGAGACCCAGTACTTC

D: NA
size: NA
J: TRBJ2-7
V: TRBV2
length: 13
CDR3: CASRKTGEYEQYF
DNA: TGTGCCAGCAGGAAAACCGGGGAGTACGAGCAGTACTTC

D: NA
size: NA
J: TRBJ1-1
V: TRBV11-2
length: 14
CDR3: CASSFSGSNTEAFF
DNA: TGTGCCAGCAGCTTCTCGGGGTCCAACACTGAAGCTTTCTTT

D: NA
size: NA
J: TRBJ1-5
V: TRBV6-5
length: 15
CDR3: CASSYSVTGPQPQHF
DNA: TGTGCCAGCAGTTACTCAGTGACAGGCCCCCAGCCCCAGCATTTT

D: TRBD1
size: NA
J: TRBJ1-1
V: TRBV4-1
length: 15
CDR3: CASSQEGQPNTEAFF
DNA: TGCGCCAGCAGCCAAGAGGGACAGCCAAACACTGAAGCTTTCTTT

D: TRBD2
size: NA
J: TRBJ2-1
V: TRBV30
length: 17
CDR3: CAWSVLTASGNYNEQFF
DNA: TGTGCCTGGAGTGTACTAACGGCTAGCGGGAACTACAATGAGCAGTTCTTC

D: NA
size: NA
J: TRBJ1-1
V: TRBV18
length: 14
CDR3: CASSPADMNTEAFF
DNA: TGTGCCAGCTCACCGGCGGATATGAACACTGAAGCTTTCTTT

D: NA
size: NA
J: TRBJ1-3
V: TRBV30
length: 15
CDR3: CAWGETRSSGNTIYF
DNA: TGTGCCTGGGGCGAGACTCGGTCCTCTGGAAACACCATATATTTT

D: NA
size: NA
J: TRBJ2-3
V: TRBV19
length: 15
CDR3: CASSIDPRGTDTQYF
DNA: TGTGCCAGTAGTATAGATCCTCGGGGTACAGATACGCAGTATTTT

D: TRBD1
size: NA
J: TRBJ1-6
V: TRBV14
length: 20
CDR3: CASSHRRKTGPSSYNSPLHF
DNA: TGTGCCAGCAGCCACCGAAGGAAGACAGGGCCGAGCTCCTATAATTCACCCCTCCACTTT

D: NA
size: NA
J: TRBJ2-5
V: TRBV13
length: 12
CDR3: CASSSVGRGSYF
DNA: NA

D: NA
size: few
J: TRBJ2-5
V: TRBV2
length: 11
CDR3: CASSPRETQYF
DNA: TGTGCCTCATCACCCCGAGAGACCCAGTACTTC

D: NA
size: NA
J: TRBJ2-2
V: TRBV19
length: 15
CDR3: CASRGGTAHTGELFF
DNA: TGTGCCAGTAGGGGTGGGACGGCCCACACCGGGGAGCTGTTTTTT

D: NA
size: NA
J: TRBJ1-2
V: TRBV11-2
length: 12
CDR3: CASSLQGYGYTF
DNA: TGTGCCAGCAGCTTACAGGGCTATGGCTACACCTTC

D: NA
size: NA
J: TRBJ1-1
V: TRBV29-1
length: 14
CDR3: CSVEVILTTTEAFF
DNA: TGCAGCGTTGAAGTAATCCTCACTACCACTGAAGCCTTCTTT

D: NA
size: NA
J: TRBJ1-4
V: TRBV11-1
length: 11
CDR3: CASSNGEKLFF
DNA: TGTGCCAGCAGTAATGGTGAAAAACTGTTTTTT

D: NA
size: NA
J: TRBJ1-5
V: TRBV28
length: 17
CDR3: CASSLRQGPVSNQPQHF
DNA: TGTGCCAGCAGTTTAAGGCAGGGACCTGTTAGCAATCAGCCCCAGCATTTT

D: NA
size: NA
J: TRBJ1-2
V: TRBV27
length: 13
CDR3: CASSFLGSNGYTF
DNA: TGTGCCAGCAGTTTCCTGGGCAGCAATGGCTACACCTTC

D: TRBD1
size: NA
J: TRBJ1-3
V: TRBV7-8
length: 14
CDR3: CASSSTRTGSAIYF
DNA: TGTGCCAGCAGCTCCACTCGGACAGGATCGGCCATATATTTT

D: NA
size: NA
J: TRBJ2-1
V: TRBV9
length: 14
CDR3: CASSPEGVERAQFF
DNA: TGTGCCAGCAGCCCAGAGGGGGTTGAACGGGCGCAGTTCTTC

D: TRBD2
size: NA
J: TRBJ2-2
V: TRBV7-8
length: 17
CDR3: CASSLGAAGGPGGELFF
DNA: TGTGCCAGCAGCTTAGGGGCAGCGGGAGGGCCCGGCGGGGAGCTGTTTTTT

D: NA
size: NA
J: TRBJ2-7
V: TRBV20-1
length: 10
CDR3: CSARIYEQYF
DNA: TGCAGTGCTAGAATCTACGAGCAGTACTTC

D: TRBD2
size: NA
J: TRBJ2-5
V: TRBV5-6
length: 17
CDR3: CASSSRVSGRNQETQYF
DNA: TGTGCCAGCAGCTCCCGGGTGAGCGGGAGAAACCAAGAGACCCAGTACTTC

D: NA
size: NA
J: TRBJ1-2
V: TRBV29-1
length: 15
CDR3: CSVDYSPDNNYGYTF
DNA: TGCAGCGTTGATTATAGCCCGGACAACAACTATGGCTACACCTTC

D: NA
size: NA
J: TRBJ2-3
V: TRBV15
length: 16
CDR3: CATSPGVRPSTDTQYF
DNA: TGTGCCACCAGCCCCGGGGTGCGTCCATCCACAGATACGCAGTATTTT

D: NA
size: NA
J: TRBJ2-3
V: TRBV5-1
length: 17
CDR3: CASSIGTIRGYTDTQYF
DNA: TGCGCCAGCAGCATTGGTACCATACGGGGGTACACAGATACGCAGTATTTT

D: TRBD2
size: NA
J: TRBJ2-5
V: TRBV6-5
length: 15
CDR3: CASSYSTSGRETQYF
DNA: TGTGCCAGCAGTTACTCGACTAGCGGGAGAGAGACCCAGTACTTC